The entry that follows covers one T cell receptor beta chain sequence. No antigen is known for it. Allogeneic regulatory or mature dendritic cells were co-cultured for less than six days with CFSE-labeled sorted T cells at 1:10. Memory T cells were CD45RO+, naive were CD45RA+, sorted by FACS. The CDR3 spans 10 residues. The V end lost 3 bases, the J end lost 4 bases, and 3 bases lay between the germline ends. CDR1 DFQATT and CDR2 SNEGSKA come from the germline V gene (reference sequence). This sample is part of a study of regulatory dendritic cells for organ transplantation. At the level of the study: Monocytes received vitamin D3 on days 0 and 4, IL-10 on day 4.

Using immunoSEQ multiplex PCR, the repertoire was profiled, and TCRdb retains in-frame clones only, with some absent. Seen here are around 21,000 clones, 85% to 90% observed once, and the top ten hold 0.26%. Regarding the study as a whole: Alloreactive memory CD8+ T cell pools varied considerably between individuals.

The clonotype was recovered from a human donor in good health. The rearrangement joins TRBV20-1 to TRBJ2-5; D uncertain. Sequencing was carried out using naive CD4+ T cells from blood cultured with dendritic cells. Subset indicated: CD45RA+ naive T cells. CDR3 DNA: TGCAGTGCTAGCGGAGAGACCCAGTACTTC. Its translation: CSASGETQYF.